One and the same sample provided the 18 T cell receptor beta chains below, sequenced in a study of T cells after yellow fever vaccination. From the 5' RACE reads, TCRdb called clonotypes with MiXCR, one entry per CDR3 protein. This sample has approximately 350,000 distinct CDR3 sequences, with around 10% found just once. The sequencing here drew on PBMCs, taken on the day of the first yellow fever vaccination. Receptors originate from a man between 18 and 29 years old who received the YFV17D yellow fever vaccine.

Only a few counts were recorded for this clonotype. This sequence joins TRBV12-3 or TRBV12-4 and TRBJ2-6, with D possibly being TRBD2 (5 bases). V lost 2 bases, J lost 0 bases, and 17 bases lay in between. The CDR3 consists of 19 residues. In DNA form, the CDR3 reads TGTGCCAGCAGTTTAAGCGGTGTGGGCATTTTCTCTGGGGCCAACGTCCTGACTTTC. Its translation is CASSLSGVGIFSGANVLTF.

CDR3 amino acids: CASSSQSNNSPLHF. CDR3 DNA sequence: TGTGCCAGCAGCTCGCAGAGCAATAATTCACCCCTCCACTTT. This chain links TRBV7-9 with TRBJ1-6; D uncertain. Trimming took 4 bases from V and 5 from J, leaving 9 bases between them. This CDR3 is 14 amino acids long. Germline-derived CDR1 and CDR2 are SEHNR and FQNEAQ (reference sequence).

The CDR3 loop is CASSLGSPGAGTDTQYF. The CDR3 nucleotides are TGTGCCAGCAGCTTGGGTTCTCCGGGGGCTGGCACAGATACGCAGTATTTT. The V and J genes are TRBV5-4 and TRBJ2-3; D is tentatively TRBD1 or TRBD2 (6 bases each). V lost 0 bases and J 1 base, leaving 15 bases between the germline ends. Per germline, CDR1 SGHNT and CDR2 YYREEE (reference sequence). The CDR3 sequence is 17 residues long.

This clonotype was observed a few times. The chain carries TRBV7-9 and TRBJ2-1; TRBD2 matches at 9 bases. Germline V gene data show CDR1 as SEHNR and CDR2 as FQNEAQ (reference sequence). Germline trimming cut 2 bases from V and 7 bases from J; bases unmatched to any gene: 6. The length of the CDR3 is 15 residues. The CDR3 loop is CASSLLAGALNEQFF. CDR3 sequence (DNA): TGTGCCAGCAGCTTATTAGCGGGGGCCTTAAATGAGCAGTTCTTC. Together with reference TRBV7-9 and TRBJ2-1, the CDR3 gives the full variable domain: DTGVSQNPRHKITKRGQNVTFRCDPISEHNRLYWYRQTLGQGPEFLTYFQNEAQLEKSRLLSDRFSAERPKGSFSTLEIQRTEQGDSAMYLCASSLLAGALNEQFFGPGTRLTVL.

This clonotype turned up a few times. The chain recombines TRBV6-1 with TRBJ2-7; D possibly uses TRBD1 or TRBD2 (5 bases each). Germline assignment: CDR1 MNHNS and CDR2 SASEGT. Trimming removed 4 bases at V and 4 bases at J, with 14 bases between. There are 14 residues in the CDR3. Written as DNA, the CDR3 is TGTGCCAGCAGTGCCGGGACGGCCCAATACGAGCAGTACGTC. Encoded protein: CASSAGTAQYEQYV.

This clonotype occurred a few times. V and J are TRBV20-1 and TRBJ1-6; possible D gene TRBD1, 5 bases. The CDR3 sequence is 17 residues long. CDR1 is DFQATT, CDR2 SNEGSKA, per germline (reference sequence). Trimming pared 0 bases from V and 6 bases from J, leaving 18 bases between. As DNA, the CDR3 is TGCAGTGCTAGAGATTGGATCCGGCAGGGACCTAATTCACCCCTCCACTTT. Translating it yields CSARDWIRQGPNSPLHF.

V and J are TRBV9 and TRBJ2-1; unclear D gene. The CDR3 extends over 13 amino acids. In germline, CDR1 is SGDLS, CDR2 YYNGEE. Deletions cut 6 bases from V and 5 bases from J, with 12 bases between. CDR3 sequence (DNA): TGTGCCAGCAACCCTGACCCGAACAATGAGCAGTTCTTC. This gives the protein CASNPDPNNEQFF. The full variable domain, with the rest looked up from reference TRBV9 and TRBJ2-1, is DSGVTQTPKHLITATGQRVTLRCSPRSGDLSVYWYQQSLDQGLQFLIQYYNGEERAKGNILERFSAQQFPDLHSELNLSSLELGDSALYFCASNPDPNNEQFFGPGTRLTVL.

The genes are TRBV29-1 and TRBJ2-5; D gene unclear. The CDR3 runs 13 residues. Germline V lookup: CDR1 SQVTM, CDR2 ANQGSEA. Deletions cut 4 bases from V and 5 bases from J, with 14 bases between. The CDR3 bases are TGCAGCGTTGGAGCCAGGCCTGGGGAGACCCAGTACTTC. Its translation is CSVGARPGETQYF.

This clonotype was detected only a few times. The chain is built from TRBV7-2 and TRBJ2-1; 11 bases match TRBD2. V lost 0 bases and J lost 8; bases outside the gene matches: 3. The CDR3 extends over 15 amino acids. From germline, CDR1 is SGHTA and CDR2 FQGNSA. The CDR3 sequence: CASSLASGGAYEQFF. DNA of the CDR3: TGTGCCAGCAGCTTAGCTAGCGGGGGGGCATATGAGCAGTTCTTC.

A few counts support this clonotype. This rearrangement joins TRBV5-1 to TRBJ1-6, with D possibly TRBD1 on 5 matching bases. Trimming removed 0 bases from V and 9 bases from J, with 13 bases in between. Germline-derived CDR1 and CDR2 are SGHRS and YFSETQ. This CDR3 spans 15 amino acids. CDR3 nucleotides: TGCGCCAGCAGCTTGGCCGGTACAGGAATTTCACCCCTCCACTTT. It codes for CASSLAGTGISPLHF.

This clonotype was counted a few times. CDR3 in DNA: TGTGCCAGCAGCTTAACTCCGGGGGCTCACAATGAGCAGTTCTTC. This sequence encodes CASSLTPGAHNEQFF. The rearrangement links TRBV7-3 to TRBJ2-1; D tentatively fits TRBD1 or TRBD2 (6 bases each). Germline CDR1 and CDR2: SGHTA and FQGTGA. The V gene lost 0 bases and the J gene lost 5 bases, with 11 bases spanning the gap. CDR3 size: 15 residues. The full variable domain, in which reference TRBV7-3 and TRBJ2-1 provide the parts outside the CDR3, is GAGVSQTPSNKVTEKGKYVELRCDPISGHTALYWYRQSLGQGPEFLIYFQGTGAADDSGLPNDRFFAVRPEGSVSTLKIQRTERGDSAVYLCASSLTPGAHNEQFFGPGTRLTVL.

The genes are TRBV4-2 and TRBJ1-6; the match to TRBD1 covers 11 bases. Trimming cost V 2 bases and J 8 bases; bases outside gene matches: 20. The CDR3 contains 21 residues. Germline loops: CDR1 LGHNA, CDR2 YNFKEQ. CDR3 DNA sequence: TGTGCCAGCAGCCAAAGGGGACAGGGGGGAGGGAGAAGGGTGCTTCATTCACCCCTCCACTTT. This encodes CASSQRGQGGGRRVLHSPLHF.

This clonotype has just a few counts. DNA for the CDR3: TGTGCCACCAGCAGAGACAGGCGTGGGGATACGCAGTATTTT. It encodes CATSRDRRGDTQYF. The chain has TRBV15 and TRBJ2-3; no clear D. Trimming pared 0 bases from V and 6 bases from J, leaving 10 bases between. The CDR3 is made up of 14 amino acids. Per the germline V gene, CDR1 is LNHNV and CDR2 is YYDKDF (reference sequence).

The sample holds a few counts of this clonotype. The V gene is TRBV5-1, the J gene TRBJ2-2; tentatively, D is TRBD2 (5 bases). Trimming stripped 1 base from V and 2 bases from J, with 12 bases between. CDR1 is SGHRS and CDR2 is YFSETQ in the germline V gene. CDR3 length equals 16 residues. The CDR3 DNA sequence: TGCGCCAGCAGCTTGAGCGGCTACTCTAACACCGGGGAGCTGTTTTTT. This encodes CASSLSGYSNTGELFF.

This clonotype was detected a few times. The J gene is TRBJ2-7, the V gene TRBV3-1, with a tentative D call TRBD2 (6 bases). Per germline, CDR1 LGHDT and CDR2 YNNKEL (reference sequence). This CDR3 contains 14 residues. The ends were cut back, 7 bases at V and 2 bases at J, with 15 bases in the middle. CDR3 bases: TGTGCCAGCACCGGGAGCGGCAGGGCCTACGAGCAGTACTTC. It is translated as CASTGSGRAYEQYF.

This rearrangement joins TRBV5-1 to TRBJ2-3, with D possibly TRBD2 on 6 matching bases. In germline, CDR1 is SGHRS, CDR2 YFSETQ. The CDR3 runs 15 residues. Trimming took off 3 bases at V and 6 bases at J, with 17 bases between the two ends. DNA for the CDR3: TGCGCCAGCAGCTCCCTGGGGACTCGCCCGGATACGCAGTATTTT. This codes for CASSSLGTRPDTQYF.

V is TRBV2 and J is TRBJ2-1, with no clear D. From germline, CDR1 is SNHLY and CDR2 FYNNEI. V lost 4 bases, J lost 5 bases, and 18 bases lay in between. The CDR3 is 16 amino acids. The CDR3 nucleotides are TGTGCCAGCAGTGGTCGCAGCCGTCTAAATCACAATGAGCAGTTCTTC. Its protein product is CASSGRSRLNHNEQFF.

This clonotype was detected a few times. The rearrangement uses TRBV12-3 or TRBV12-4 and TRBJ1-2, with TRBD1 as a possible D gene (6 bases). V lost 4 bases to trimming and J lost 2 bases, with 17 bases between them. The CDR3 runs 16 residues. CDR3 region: CASSSLVQGWNYGYTF. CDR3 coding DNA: TGTGCCAGCAGTTCTCTGGTCCAGGGGTGGAACTATGGCTACACCTTC.